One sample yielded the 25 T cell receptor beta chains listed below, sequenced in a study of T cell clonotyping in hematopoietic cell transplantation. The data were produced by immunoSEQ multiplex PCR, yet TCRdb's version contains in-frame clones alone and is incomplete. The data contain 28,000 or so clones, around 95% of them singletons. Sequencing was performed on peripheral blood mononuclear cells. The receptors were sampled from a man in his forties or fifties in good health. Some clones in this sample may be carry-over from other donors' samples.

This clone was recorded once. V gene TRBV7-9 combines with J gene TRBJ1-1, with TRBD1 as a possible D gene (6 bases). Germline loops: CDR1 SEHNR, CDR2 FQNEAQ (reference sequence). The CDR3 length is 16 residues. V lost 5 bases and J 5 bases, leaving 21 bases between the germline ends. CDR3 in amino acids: CASSQRGGPKRTEAFF. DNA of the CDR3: TGTGCCAGCAGCCAAAGGGGGGGGCCGAAGCGAACTGAAGCTTTCTTT. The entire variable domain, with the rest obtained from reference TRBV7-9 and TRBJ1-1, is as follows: DTGVSQNPRHKITKRGQNVTFRCDPISEHNRLYWYRQTLGQGPEFLTYFQNEAQLEKSRLLSDRFSAERPKGSFSTLEIQRTEQGDSAMYLCASSQRGGPKRTEAFFGQGTRLTVV.

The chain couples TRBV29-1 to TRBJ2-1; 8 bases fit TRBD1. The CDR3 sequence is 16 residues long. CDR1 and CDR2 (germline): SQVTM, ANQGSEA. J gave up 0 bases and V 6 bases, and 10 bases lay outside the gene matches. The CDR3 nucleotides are TGCAGCGTCCGTAAGACAGGGGTGAGCTCCTACAATGAGCAGTTCTTC. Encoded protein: CSVRKTGVSSYNEQFF.

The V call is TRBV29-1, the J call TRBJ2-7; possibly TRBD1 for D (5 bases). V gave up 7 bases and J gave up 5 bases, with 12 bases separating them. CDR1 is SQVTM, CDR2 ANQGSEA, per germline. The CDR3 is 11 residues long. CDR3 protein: CSAHRNNEQYF. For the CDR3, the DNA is TGCAGCGCGCACAGGAATAACGAGCAGTACTTC.

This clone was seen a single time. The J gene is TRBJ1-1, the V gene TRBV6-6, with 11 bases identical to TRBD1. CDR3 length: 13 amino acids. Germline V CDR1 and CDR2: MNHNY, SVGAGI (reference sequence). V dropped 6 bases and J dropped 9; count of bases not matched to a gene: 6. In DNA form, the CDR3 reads TGTGCCAGCAGCCCCGGACAGGGGGCGAAAGCTTTCTTT. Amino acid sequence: CASSPGQGAKAFF.

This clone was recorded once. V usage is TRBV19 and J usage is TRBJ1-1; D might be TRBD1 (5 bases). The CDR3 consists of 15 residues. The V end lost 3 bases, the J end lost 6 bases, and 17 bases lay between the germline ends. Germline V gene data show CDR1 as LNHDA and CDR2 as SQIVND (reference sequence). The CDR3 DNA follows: TGTGCCAGTAGTATCGGCCACAGGTCGGGGCCTGAAGCTTTCTTT. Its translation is CASSIGHRSGPEAFF.

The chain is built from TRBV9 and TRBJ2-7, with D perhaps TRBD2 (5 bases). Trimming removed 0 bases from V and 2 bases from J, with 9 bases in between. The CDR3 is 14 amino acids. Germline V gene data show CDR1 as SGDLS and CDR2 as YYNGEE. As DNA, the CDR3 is TGTGCCAGCAGCGTAGATTCGGGAACCTACGAGCAGTACTTC. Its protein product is CASSVDSGTYEQYF. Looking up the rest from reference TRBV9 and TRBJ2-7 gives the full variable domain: DSGVTQTPKHLITATGQRVTLRCSPRSGDLSVYWYQQSLDQGLQFLIQYYNGEERAKGNILERFSAQQFPDLHSELNLSSLELGDSALYFCASSVDSGTYEQYFGPGTRLTVT.

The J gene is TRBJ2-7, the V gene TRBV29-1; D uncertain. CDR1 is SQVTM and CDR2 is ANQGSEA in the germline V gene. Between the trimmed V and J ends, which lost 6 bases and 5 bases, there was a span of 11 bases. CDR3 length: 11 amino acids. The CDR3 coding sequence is TGCAGCGTCCGCGGCGCCGACGAGCAGTACTTC. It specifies CSVRGADEQYF.

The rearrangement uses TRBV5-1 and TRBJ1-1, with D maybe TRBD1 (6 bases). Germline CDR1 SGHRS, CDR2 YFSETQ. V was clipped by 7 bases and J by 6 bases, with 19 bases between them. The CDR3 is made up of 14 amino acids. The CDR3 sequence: CASGTGTFAAEAFF. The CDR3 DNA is TGCGCCAGCGGAACAGGGACTTTTGCCGCTGAAGCTTTCTTT.

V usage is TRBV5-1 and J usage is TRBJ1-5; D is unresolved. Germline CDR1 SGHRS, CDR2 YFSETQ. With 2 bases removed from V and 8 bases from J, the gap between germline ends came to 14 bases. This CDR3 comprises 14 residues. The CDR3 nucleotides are TGCGCCAGCAGCTTAATGTCGGGGTATGAGCCCCAGCATTTT. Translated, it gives CASSLMSGYEPQHF.

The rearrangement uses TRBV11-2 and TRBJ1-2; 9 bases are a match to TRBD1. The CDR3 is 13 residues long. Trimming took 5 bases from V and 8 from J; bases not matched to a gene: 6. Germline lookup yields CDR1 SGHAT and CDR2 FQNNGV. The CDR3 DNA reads TGTGCCAGCAGCCGTACAGGGGGCTTGGGCTACACCTTC. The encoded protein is CASSRTGGLGYTF.

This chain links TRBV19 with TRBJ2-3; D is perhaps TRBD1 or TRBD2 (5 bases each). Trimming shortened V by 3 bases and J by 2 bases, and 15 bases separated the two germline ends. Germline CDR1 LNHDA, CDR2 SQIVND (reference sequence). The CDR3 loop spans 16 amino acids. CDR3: CASSILWTGTTDTQYF. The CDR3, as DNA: TGTGCCAGTAGTATTTTATGGACCGGGACCACAGATACGCAGTATTTT. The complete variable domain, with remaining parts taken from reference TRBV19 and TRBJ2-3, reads DGGITQSPKYLFRKEGQNVTLSCEQNLNHDAMYWYRQDPGQGLRLIYYSQIVNDFQKGDIAEGYSVSREKKESFPLTVTSAQKNPTAFYLCASSILWTGTTDTQYFGPGTRLTVL.

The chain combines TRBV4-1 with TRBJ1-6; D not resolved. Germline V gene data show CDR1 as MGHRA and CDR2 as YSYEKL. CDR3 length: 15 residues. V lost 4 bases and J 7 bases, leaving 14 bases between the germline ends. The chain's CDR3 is CASSPGGSSNSPLHF. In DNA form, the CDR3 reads TGCGCCAGCAGCCCGGGAGGTAGCTCGAATTCACCCCTCCACTTT.

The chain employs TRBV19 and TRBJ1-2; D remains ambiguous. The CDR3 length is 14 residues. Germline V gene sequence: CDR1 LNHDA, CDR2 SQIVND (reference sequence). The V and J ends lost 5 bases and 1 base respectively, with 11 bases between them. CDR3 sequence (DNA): TGTGCCAGTAGTGAAACCGGATTTAACTATGGCTACACCTTC. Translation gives CASSETGFNYGYTF.

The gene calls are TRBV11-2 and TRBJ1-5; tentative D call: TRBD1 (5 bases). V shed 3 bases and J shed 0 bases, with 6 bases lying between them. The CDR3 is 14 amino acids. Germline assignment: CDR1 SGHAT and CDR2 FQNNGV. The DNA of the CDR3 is TGTGCCAGCAGCTTGACAGATAGCAATCAGCCCCAGCATTTT. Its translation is CASSLTDSNQPQHF.

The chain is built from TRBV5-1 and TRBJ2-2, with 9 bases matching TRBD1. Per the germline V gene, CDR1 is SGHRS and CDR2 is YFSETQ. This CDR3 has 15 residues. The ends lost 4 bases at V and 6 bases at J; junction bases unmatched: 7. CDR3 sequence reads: CASSKGQGLSGELFF. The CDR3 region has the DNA TGCGCCAGCAGCAAGGGACAGGGTTTGTCCGGGGAGCTGTTTTTT. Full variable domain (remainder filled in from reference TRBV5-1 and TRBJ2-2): KAGVTQTPRYLIKTRGQQVTLSCSPISGHRSVSWYQQTPGQGLQFLFEYFSETQRNKGNFPGRFSGRQFSNSRSEMNVSTLELGDSALYLCASSKGQGLSGELFFGEGSRLTVL.

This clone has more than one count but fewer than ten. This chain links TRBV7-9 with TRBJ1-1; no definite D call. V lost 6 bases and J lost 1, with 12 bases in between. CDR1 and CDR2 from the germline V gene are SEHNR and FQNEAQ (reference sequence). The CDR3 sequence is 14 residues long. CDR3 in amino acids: CASRSEVENTEAFF. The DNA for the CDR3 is TGTGCCAGCAGGTCCGAGGTAGAGAACACTGAAGCTTTCTTT. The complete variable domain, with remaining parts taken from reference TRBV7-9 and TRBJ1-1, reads DTGVSQNPRHKITKRGQNVTFRCDPISEHNRLYWYRQTLGQGPEFLTYFQNEAQLEKSRLLSDRFSAERPKGSFSTLEIQRTEQGDSAMYLCASRSEVENTEAFFGQGTRLTVV.

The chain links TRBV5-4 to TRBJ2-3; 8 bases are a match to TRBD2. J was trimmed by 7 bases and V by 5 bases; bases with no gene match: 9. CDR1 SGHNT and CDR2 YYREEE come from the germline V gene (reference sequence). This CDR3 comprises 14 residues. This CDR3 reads CASRPGGGANTQYF. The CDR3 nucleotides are TGTGCCAGCAGACCGGGAGGGGGGGCAAATACGCAGTATTTT.

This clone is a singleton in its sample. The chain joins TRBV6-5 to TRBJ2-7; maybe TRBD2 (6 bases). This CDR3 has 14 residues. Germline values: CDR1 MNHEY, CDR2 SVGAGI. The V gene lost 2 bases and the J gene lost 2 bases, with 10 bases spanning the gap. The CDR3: CASSYVREPYEQYF. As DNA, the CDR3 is TGTGCCAGCAGTTACGTGCGGGAACCCTACGAGCAGTACTTC.

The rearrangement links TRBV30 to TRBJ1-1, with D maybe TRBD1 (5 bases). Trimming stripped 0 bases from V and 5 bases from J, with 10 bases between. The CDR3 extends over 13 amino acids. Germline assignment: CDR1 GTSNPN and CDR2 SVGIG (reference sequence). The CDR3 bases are TGTGCCTGGAGTGTACGGGGGGTAACTGAAGCTTTCTTT. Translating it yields CAWSVRGVTEAFF. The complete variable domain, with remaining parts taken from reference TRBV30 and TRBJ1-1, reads SQTIHQWPATLVQPVGSPLSLECTVEGTSNPNLYWYRQAAGRGLQLLFYSVGIGQISSEVPQNLSASRPQDRQFILSSKKLLLSDSGFYLCAWSVRGVTEAFFGQGTRLTVV.

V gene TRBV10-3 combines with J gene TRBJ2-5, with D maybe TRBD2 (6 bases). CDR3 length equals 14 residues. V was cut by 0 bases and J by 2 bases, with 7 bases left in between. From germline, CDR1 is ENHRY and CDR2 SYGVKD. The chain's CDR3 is CAISESSGQETQYF. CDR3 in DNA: TGTGCCATCAGTGAGTCTAGCGGACAAGAGACCCAGTACTTC.

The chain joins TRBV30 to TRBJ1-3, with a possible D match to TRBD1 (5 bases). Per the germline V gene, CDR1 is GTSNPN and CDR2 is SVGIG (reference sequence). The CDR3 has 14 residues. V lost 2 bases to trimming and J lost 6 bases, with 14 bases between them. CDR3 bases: TGTGCCTGGAGTATAAAGGGGTCAGAAAACACCATATATTTT. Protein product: CAWSIKGSENTIYF.

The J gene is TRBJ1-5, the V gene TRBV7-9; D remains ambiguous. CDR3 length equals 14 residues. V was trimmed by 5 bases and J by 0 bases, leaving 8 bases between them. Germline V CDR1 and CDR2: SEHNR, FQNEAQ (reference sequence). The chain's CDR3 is CASSPGNSNQPQHF. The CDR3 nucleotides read TGTGCCAGCAGCCCCGGGAATAGCAATCAGCCCCAGCATTTT.

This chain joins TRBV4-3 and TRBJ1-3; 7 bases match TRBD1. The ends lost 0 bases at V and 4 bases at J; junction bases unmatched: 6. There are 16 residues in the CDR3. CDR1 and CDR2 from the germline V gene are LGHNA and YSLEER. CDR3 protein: CASSQDQGGGGNTIYF. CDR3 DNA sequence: TGCGCCAGCAGCCAAGACCAGGGGGGGGGAGGAAACACCATATATTTT.

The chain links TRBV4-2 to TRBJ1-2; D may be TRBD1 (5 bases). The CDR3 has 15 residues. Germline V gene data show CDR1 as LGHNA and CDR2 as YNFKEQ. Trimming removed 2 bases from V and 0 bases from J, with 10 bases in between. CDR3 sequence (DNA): TGTGCCAGCAGCCAAAGGGGCGACTCTAACTATGGCTACACCTTC. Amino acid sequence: CASSQRGDSNYGYTF.

The CDR3 loop reads CASSGTGEVMRAEAFF. For the CDR3, the DNA is TGTGCCAGTAGCGGGACAGGGGAGGTTATGAGGGCTGAAGCTTTCTTT. This chain joins TRBV19 and TRBJ1-1; 10 bases are shared with TRBD1. The CDR3 is 16 amino acids. Germline loops: CDR1 LNHDA, CDR2 SQIVND (reference sequence). V was clipped by 6 bases and J by 6 bases; unmatched bases: 13.